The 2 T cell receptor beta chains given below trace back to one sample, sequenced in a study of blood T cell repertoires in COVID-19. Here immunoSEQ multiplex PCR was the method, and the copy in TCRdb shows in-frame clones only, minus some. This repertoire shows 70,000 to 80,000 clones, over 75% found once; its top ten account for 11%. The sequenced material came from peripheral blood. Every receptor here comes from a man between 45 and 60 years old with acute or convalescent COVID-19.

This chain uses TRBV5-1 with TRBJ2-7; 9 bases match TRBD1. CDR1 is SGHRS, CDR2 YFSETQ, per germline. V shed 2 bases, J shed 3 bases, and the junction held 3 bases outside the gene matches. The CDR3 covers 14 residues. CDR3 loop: CASSLQTGGYEQYF. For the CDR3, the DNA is TGCGCCAGCAGCTTACAGACAGGGGGCTACGAGCAGTACTTC.

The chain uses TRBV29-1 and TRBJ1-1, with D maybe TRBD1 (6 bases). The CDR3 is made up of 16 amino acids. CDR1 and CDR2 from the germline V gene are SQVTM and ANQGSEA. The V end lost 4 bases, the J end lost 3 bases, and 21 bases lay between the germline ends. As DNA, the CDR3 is TGCAGCGTTGTCAGGGGTCTGGGGTCGTCGTACACTGAAGCTTTCTTT. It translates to CSVVRGLGSSYTEAFF.